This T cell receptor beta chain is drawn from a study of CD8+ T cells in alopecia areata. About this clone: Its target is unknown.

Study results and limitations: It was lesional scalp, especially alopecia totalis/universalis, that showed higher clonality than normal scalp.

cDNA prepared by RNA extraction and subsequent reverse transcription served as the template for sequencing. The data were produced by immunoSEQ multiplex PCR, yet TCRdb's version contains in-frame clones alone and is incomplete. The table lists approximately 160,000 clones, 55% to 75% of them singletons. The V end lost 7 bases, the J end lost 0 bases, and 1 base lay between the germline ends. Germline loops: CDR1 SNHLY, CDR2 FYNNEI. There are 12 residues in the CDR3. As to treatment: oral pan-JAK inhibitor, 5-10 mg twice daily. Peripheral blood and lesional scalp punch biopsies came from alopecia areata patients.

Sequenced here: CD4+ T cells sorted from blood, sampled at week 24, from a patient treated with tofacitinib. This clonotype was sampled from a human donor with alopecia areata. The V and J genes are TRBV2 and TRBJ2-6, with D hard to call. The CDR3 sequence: CASTSGANVLTF. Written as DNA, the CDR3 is TGTGCCAGCACCTCTGGGGCCAACGTCCTGACTTTC.